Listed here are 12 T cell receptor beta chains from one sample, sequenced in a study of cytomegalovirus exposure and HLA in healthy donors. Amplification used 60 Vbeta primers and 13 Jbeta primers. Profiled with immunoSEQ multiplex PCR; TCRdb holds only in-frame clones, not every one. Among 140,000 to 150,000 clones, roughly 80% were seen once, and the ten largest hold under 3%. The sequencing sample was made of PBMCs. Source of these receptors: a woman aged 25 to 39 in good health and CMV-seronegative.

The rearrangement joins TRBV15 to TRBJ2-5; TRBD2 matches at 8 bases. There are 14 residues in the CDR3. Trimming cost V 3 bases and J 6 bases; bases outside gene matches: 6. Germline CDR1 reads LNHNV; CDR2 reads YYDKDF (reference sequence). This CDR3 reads CATSSGTSGQTQYF. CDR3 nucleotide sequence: TGTGCCACCAGCAGCGGGACTAGTGGGCAGACCCAGTACTTC.

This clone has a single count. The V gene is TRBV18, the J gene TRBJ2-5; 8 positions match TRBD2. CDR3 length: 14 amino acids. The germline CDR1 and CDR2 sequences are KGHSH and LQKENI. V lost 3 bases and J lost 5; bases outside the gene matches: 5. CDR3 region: CASSPPREGETQYF. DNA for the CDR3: TGTGCCAGCTCACCTCCCCGGGAGGGGGAGACCCAGTACTTC.

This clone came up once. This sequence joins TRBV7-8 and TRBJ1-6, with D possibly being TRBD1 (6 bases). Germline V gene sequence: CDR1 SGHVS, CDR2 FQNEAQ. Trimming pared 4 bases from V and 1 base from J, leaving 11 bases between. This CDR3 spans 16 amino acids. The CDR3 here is CASSSLDRSYNSPLHF. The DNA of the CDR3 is TGTGCCAGCAGCTCCTTGGACAGATCCTATAATTCACCCCTCCACTTT.

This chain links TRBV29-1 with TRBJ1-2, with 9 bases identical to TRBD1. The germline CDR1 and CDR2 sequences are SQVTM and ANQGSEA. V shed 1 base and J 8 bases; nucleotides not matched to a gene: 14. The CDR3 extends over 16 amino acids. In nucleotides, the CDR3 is TGCAGCGTTGAAGGGGGGACCAACAGGGGGCTGTACGGCTACACCTTC. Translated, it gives CSVEGGTNRGLYGYTF. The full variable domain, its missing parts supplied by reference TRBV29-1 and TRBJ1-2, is SAVISQKPSRDICQRGTSLTIQCQVDSQVTMMFWYRQQPGQSLTLIATANQGSEATYESGFVIDKFPISRPNLTFSTLTVSNMSPEDSSIYLCSVEGGTNRGLYGYTFGSGTRLTVV.

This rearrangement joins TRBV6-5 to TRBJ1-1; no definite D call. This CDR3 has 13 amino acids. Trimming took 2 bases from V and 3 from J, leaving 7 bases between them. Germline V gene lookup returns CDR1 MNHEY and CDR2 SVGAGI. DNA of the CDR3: TGTGCCAGCAGTTACCTGAGCGACACTGAAGCTTTCTTT. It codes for CASSYLSDTEAFF.

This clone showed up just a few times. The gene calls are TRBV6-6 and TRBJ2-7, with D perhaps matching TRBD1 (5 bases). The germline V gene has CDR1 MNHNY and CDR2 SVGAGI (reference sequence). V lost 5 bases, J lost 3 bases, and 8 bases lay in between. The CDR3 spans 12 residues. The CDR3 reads CASSDRVYEQYF. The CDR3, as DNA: TGTGCCAGCAGTGACAGAGTCTACGAGCAGTACTTC.

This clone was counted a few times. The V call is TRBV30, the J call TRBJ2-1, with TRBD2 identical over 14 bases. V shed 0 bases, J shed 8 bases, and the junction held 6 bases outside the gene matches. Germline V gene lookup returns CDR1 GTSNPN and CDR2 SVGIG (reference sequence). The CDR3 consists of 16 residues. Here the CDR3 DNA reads TGTGCCTGGAGTGTCCCAGGGACTAGCGGGAGCGATGAGCAGTTCTTC. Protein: CAWSVPGTSGSDEQFF.

CDR3 in amino acids: CSAVGQGLHTF. The CDR3 nucleotides read TGCAGCGCTGTGGGACAGGGCTTACACACCTTC. The chain has TRBV29-1 and TRBJ1-2; the match to TRBD1 covers 9 bases. Trimming cost V 7 bases and J 12 bases; bases outside gene matches: 9. The CDR3 runs 11 residues. CDR1 is SQVTM and CDR2 is ANQGSEA in the germline V gene.

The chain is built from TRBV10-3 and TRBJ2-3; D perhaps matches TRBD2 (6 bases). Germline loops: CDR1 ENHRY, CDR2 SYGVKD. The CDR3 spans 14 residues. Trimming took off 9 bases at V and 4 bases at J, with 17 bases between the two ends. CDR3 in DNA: TGTGCCATAGCCCCCGGGACGGGGGCAGATACGCAGTATTTT. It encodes CAIAPGTGADTQYF.

CDR3 loop: CASRSRDGYTF. In DNA form, the CDR3 reads TGTGCCAGCCGCAGCAGGGATGGCTACACCTTC. The V gene is TRBV6-1, the J gene TRBJ1-2; D is possibly TRBD1 (5 bases). Germline CDR1 is MNHNS and CDR2 is SASEGT. V was clipped by 8 bases and J by 6 bases, with 10 bases between them. The CDR3 sequence is 11 residues long.

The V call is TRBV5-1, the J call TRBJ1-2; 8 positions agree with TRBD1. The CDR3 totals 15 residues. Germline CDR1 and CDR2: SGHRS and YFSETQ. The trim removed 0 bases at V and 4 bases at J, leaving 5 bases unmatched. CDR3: CASSLGTGPSYGYTF. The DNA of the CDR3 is TGCGCCAGCAGCTTGGGGACAGGGCCGTCCTATGGCTACACCTTC.

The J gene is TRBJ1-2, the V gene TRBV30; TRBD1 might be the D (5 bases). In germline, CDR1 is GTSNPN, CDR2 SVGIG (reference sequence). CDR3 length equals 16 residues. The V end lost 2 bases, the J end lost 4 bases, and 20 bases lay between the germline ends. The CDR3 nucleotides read TGTGCCTGGAGTACGGCAGGGCGCTTCTCCGGCTATGGCTACACCTTC. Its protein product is CAWSTAGRFSGYGYTF.